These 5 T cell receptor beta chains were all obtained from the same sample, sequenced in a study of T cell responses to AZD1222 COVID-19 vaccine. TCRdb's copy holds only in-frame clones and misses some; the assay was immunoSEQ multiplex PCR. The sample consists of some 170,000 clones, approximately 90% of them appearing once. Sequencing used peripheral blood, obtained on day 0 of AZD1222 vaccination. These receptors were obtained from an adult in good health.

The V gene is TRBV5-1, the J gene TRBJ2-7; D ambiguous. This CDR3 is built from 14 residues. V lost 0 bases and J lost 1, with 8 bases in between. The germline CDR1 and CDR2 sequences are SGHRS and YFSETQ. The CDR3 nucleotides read TGCGCCAGCAGCTTGGATGCGGAATCCTACGAGCAGTACTTC. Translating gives CASSLDAESYEQYF.

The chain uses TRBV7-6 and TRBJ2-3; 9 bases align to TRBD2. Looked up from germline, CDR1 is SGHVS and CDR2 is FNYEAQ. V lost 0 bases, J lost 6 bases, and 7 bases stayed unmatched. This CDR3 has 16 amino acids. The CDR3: CASSLAPGLAPDTQYF. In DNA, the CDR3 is TGTGCCAGCAGCTTAGCTCCGGGACTAGCCCCCGATACGCAGTATTTT.

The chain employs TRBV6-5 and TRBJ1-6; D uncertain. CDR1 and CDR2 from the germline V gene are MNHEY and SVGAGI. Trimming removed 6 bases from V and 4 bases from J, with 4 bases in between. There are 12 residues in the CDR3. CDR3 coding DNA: TGTGCCAGCAGGGTTTATAATTCACCCCTCCACTTT. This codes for CASRVYNSPLHF.

The CDR3 is CASSSGSSKPQHF. The DNA of the CDR3 is TGTGCCAGCAGCTCAGGGAGTTCGAAGCCCCAGCATTTT. This chain joins TRBV7-9 and TRBJ1-5, with TRBD1 as a possible D gene (5 bases). The V gene's germline CDR1 is SEHNR and CDR2 FQNEAQ (reference sequence). CDR3 length equals 13 residues. The V end was cut by 4 bases, the J end by 8 bases, with 12 bases between. The whole variable domain, remainder taken from reference TRBV7-9 and TRBJ1-5, is DTGVSQNPRHKITKRGQNVTFRCDPISEHNRLYWYRQTLGQGPEFLTYFQNEAQLEKSRLLSDRFSAERPKGSFSTLEIQRTEQGDSAMYLCASSSGSSKPQHFGDGTRLSIL.

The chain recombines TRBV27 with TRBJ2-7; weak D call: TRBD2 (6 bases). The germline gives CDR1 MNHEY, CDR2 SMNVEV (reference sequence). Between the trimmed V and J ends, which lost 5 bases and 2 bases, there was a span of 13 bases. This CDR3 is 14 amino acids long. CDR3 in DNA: TGTGCCAGCAGTCTACCGGGACTGACCTACGAGCAGTACTTC. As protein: CASSLPGLTYEQYF.